These T cell receptor beta chains were read from a single sample in a study of T-cell reconstitution after alpha-beta-depleted transplantation in children. TCRdb reanalysed the PCR reads using MiXCR and keeps one entry per CDR3 protein. Of nearly 350,000 distinct CDR3 sequences listed, roughly 17% are singletons. The sequencing here drew on PBMCs, mostly from graft donor cells, taken 360 days after TCRalphabeta/CD19-depleted stem cell transplant. Receptors originate from a male patient aged 2 to 9 who had a stem cell transplant for acute lymphoblastic leukemia, so the T cells may come from the graft donor. Each CDR3 is given with its conserved first and last residue. Each record gives: J gene, D gene, V gene, clone size, CDR3 protein, CDR3 DNA. The D gene is left open where the match is weak. Size is stated for part of the rows, as once, few or many counts, or as a class when the clone is expanded.

>TRBJ2-1|TRBD2|TRBV10-3|NA
CAIRIAGGYNEQFF
TGTGCCATCAGAATAGCGGGAGGGTACAATGAGCAGTTCTTC
>TRBJ2-1|TRBD2|TRBV6-1|NA
CASSPGLAYEQFF
TGTGCCAGCAGCCCGGGACTAGCGTATGAGCAGTTCTTC
>TRBJ2-2|TRBD2|TRBV9|NA
CASSPSGTSLAGELFF
TGTGCCAGCAGCCCCTCCGGGACTAGCCTTGCCGGGGAGCTGTTTTTT
>TRBJ1-2|TRBD1|TRBV12-3/TRBV12-4|many
CASSRGQLNYGYTF
TGTGCCAGCAGTCGGGGACAGCTTAACTATGGCTACACCTTC
>TRBJ2-2|NA|TRBV4-3|NA
CASSQDVGNTGELFF
TGCGCCAGCAGCCAAGATGTGGGGAACACCGGGGAGCTGTTTTTT
>TRBJ2-5|TRBD2|TRBV10-3|few
CAISEGDILAGTETQYF
TGTGCCATCAGTGAAGGGGACATACTAGCGGGAACGGAGACCCAGTACTTC
>TRBJ2-5|NA|TRBV10-3|NA
CAISEHGNEETQYF
TGTGCCATCAGCGAACACGGTAACGAAGAGACCCAGTACTTC
>TRBJ1-1|TRBD1|TRBV4-2|NA
CASSHAGTGTTEAFF
TGTGCCAGCAGCCATGCCGGGACAGGGACCACTGAAGCTTTCTTT
>TRBJ2-6|TRBD1|TRBV6-2/TRBV6-3|few
CASSLPRDSLVSGANVLTF
TGTGCCAGCAGTCTCCCCCGGGACAGTTTAGTCTCTGGGGCCAACGTCCTGACTTTC
>TRBJ2-5|TRBD1|TRBV28|many
CASSFPLDEGGETQYF
TGTGCCAGCAGTTTCCCCCTCGATGAAGGGGGCGAGACCCAGTACTTC
>TRBJ2-3|NA|TRBV20-1|NA
CSAQGGQVTDTQYF
TGCAGTGCACAAGGGGGGCAGGTCACAGATACGCAGTATTTT
>TRBJ2-7|NA|TRBV3-1|few
CASSQEIWGYEQYF
TGTGCCAGCAGCCAAGAAATCTGGGGCTACGAGCAGTACTTC
>TRBJ1-4|TRBD1|TRBV6-2/TRBV6-3|few
CASSYSGTGLHLPLTPNKGLFF
TGTGCCAGCAGTTACTCCGGGACAGGACTTCATCTACCACTGACCCCGAACAAGGGACTGTTTTTT
>TRBJ2-1|NA|TRBV7-2|few
CASSPEVYNEQFF
TGTGCCAGCAGCCCAGAGGTCTACAATGAGCAGTTCTTC
>TRBJ1-1|TRBD1|TRBV7-9|NA
CASSLATGSLNTEAFF
TGTGCCAGCAGCTTAGCGACAGGGTCTCTGAACACTGAAGCTTTCTTT
>TRBJ2-7|TRBD2|TRBV28|NA
CASGSPGTSGRGIYEQYF
TGTGCCAGCGGGTCCCCCGGGACTAGCGGGAGAGGGATTTACGAGCAGTACTTC
>TRBJ2-1|TRBD2|TRBV12-3/TRBV12-4|many
CASSQPGLGYNEQFF
TGTGCCAGCAGTCAACCGGGACTAGGTTACAATGAGCAGTTCTTC
>TRBJ1-5|NA|TRBV7-9|NA
CASSGSGNSNQPQHF
TGTGCCAGCAGCGGGAGTGGAAATAGCAATCAGCCCCAGCATTTT
>TRBJ1-2|NA|TRBV29-1|few
CSVEFRGKIYGYTF
TGCAGCGTTGAATTTAGGGGGAAAATCTATGGCTACACCTTC
>TRBJ2-7|NA|TRBV5-5|many
CASSLVLIRGSPTYEQYF
TGTGCCAGCAGCTTGGTCCTTATACGAGGGTCCCCTACCTACGAGCAGTACTTC
>TRBJ2-7|NA|TRBV2|NA
CASGPRLSYEQYF
TGTGCCAGCGGACCCCGACTCTCCTACGAGCAGTACTTC
>TRBJ2-7|NA|TRBV5-1|NA
CASRGREQDEQYF
TGCGCCAGCAGGGGCCGGGAGCAGGACGAGCAGTACTTC